A selection of T cell receptor beta chains follows, all from one sample in a study of control samples from healthy donors and cancer patients. TCRdb's table, derived via immunoSEQ multiplex PCR, lists solely in-frame clones and lacks some. This table has around 130,000 clones, 70% to 90% appearing once. Sequenced input: blood. These receptors were taken from a man between 50 and 59 years old in good health. Each CDR3 is given with its conserved first and last residue. The order of the fields is clone size, V gene, J gene, D gene, CDR3 protein, CDR3 DNA. The D gene is left open where the match is weak. Only part of the rows carry a size: once, few, many, or a class if the clone is expanded.

>-|TRBV3-1/TRBV3-2|TRBJ1-6|-
CASSGYRDGAGPLHF
TGTGCCAGCAGCGGATACCGGGACGGCGCAGGGCCCCTCCACTTT
>-|TRBV7-8|TRBJ1-6|TRBD1
CASRLQGYSPLHF
TGTGCCAGCAGGTTACAGGGGTACTCACCCCTCCACTTT
>-|TRBV5-1|TRBJ2-7|TRBD1
CASSSGQGVSYEQYF
TGCGCCAGCAGCTCGGGACAGGGGGTCTCCTACGAGCAGTACTTC
>-|TRBV14|TRBJ1-1|-
CASSHGPGAEAFF
TGTGCCAGCAGCCACGGCCCGGGGGCTGAAGCTTTCTTT
>-|TRBV12-3/TRBV12-4|TRBJ1-2|-
CASSLSLLYGYTF
TGTGCCAGCAGTTTATCCCTTCTCTATGGCTACACCTTC
>-|TRBV5-5|TRBJ1-6|-
CASRDGIDSPLHF
TGTGCCAGCAGGGATGGGATAGACTCACCCCTCCACTTT
>-|TRBV5-4|TRBJ2-3|TRBD2
CASSTRLAGTDTQYF
TGTGCCAGCAGCACCAGACTAGCGGGCACAGATACGCAGTATTTT
>-|TRBV9|TRBJ1-2|TRBD1
CASSVGPRGPNYGYTF
TGTGCCAGCAGCGTAGGGCCCAGGGGGCCTAACTATGGCTACACCTTC
>-|TRBV5-8|TRBJ1-2|-
CASSLGTAHGYTF
TGTGCCAGCAGCTTGGGAACAGCCCATGGCTACACCTTC
>-|TRBV5-1|TRBJ1-2|-
CASSPTAYFGYGYTF
TGCGCCAGCAGCCCGACAGCCTACTTCGGCTATGGCTACACCTTC
>-|TRBV18|TRBJ2-5|-
CASSPLKTQETQYF
TGTGCCAGCTCACCACTAAAGACCCAAGAGACCCAGTACTTC
>-|TRBV19|TRBJ1-3|TRBD1
CASGRQGTGNTIYF
TGTGCCAGCGGTCGACAGGGAACAGGAAACACCATATATTTT
>-|TRBV5-1|TRBJ2-5|-
CASSRQETQYF
TGCGCCAGCAGCCGACAAGAGACCCAGTACTTC
>-|TRBV6-5|TRBJ1-1|-
CASRGQNTEAFF
TGTGCCAGCAGAGGACAGAACACTGAAGCTTTCTTT
>-|TRBV25-1|TRBJ2-4|-
CASSEEVKNIQYF
TGTGCCAGCAGTGAGGAGGTCAAAAACATTCAGTACTTC
>-|TRBV18|TRBJ1-2|-
CASSPPVDRGRGGYTF
TGTGCCAGCTCACCACCGGTGGACCGGGGGCGGGGTGGCTACACCTTC
>-|TRBV10-3|TRBJ1-3|TRBD1
CAISKDRLTGNTIYF
TGTGCCATCAGCAAGGACAGGCTTACGGGAAACACCATATATTTT
>-|TRBV19|TRBJ1-2|TRBD1
CASKRSGTGDYGYTF
TGTGCCAGTAAACGATCCGGGACAGGGGACTATGGCTACACCTTC
>-|TRBV6-4|TRBJ2-1|TRBD2
CASSDGPSGYNEQFF
TGTGCCAGCAGTGACGGCCCTAGCGGGTACAATGAGCAGTTCTTC
>-|TRBV5-6|TRBJ1-1|TRBD1
CASSSQQGGTEAFF
TGTGCCAGCAGCTCTCAACAGGGGGGGACTGAAGCTTTCTTT
>-|TRBV3-1/TRBV3-2|TRBJ1-2|-
CASSQDPGARDGYTF
TGTGCCAGCAGCCAAGACCCAGGTGCAAGAGATGGCTACACCTTC
>-|TRBV4-1|TRBJ2-7|TRBD1
CASSQGGTGQSPHEQYF
TGCGCCAGCAGCCAAGGAGGGACAGGGCAGTCTCCCCACGAGCAGTACTTC
>-|TRBV5-4|TRBJ2-1|-
CASSLKGGDEQFF
TGTGCCAGCAGCTTGAAGGGCGGTGATGAGCAGTTCTTC
>-|TRBV3-1/TRBV3-2|TRBJ1-5|TRBD1
CASSQAPGGGQPQHF
TGTGCCAGCAGCCAAGCCCCAGGGGGCGGGCAGCCCCAGCATTTT
>-|TRBV7-8|TRBJ2-6|-
CASSAPRSGANVLTF
TGTGCCAGCAGCGCCCCACGTTCTGGGGCCAACGTCCTGACTTTC
>-|TRBV2|TRBJ1-2|-
CASTVYYGYTF
TGTGCCAGCACAGTCTACTATGGCTACACCTTC
>-|TRBV19|TRBJ1-2|TRBD1
CASTDRGLYYGYTF
TGTGCCAGTACAGACAGGGGGCTTTACTATGGCTACACCTTC
>few|TRBV7-2|TRBJ2-7|-
CASSPGTSGEQYF
TGTGCCAGCAGCCCAGGGACCTCTGGCGAGCAGTACTTC
>-|TRBV11-2|TRBJ1-6|-
CASSFARGGNNSPLHF
TGTGCCAGCAGCTTTGCGAGGGGAGGAAATAATTCACCCCTCCACTTT
>once|TRBV5-1|TRBJ2-7|TRBD1
CASSLAVTGGYEQYF
TGCGCCAGCAGCTTGGCCGTGACAGGGGGCTACGAGCAGTACTTC
>-|TRBV19|TRBJ1-5|-
CASSVYRSSNQPQHF
TGTGCCAGTAGTGTCTATAGGAGTAGCAATCAGCCCCAGCATTTT
>-|TRBV5-1|TRBJ1-2|-
CASSLKGGGEGDYYGYTF
TGCGCCAGCAGCTTGAAAGGAGGGGGTGAGGGCGACTACTATGGCTACACCTTC
>-|TRBV29-1|TRBJ1-3|-
CSVVGGTGNTIYF
TGCAGCGTTGTCGGGGGCACTGGAAACACCATATATTTT
>once|TRBV12-3/TRBV12-4|TRBJ2-5|-
CASSNRYQETQYF
TGTGCCAGCTCGAACAGGTACCAAGAGACCCAGTACTTC
>-|TRBV30|TRBJ1-6|-
CAWSAEAYNSPLHF
TGTGCCTGGAGTGCCGAGGCCTATAATTCACCCCTCCACTTT
>-|TRBV5-1|TRBJ1-6|TRBD1
CASSLWQGADSPLHF
TGCGCCAGCAGCTTGTGGCAGGGGGCTGATTCACCCCTCCACTTT
>-|TRBV9|TRBJ1-3|-
CASSVAGVSGNTIYF
TGTGCCAGCAGCGTAGCTGGAGTCTCTGGAAACACCATATATTTT
>-|TRBV19|TRBJ1-1|-
CASSLTRQSEAFF
TGTGCCAGTAGTCTCACCCGACAGTCTGAAGCTTTCTTT
>-|TRBV3-1/TRBV3-2|TRBJ2-1|-
CASSQVIGQSSYNEQFF
TGTGCCAGCAGCCAAGTCATTGGACAGAGCTCCTACAATGAGCAGTTCTTC
>-|TRBV3-1/TRBV3-2|TRBJ2-6|-
CASSQAGFGANVLTF
TGTGCCAGCAGCCAAGCAGGGTTTGGGGCCAACGTCCTGACTTTC
>-|TRBV6-5|TRBJ1-2|-
CASSSSVYGYTF
TGTGCCAGCAGTTCCTCCGTTTATGGCTACACCTTC
>-|TRBV6-5|TRBJ1-4|-
CASRGGKANEKLFF
TGTGCCAGCAGGGGGGGGAAAGCTAATGAAAAACTGTTTTTT
>once|TRBV19|TRBJ1-6|-
CASSPPGRPNSPLHF
TGTGCCAGTAGTCCTCCGGGACGTCCCAATTCACCCCTCCACTTT
>few|TRBV2|TRBJ2-2|TRBD1
CASSEQGADTGELFF
TGTGCCAGCAGTGAACAGGGGGCCGACACCGGGGAGCTGTTTTTT
>-|TRBV18|TRBJ2-3|TRBD2
CASSPTSGGTDTQYF
TGTGCCAGCTCACCTACTAGCGGGGGAACAGATACGCAGTATTTT
>-|TRBV30|TRBJ2-7|TRBD1
CAWSVGQAHEQYF
TGTGCCTGGAGTGTAGGACAGGCCCACGAGCAGTACTTC
>-|TRBV6-5|TRBJ1-5|-
CASREGEGYQPQHF
TGTGCCAGCAGAGAGGGGGAGGGGTACCAGCCCCAGCATTTT
>-|TRBV6-1|TRBJ1-5|TRBD1
CASSEDRERSGNQPQHF
TGTGCCAGCAGTGAGGACAGGGAGAGGTCGGGCAATCAGCCCCAGCATTTT
>-|TRBV6-1|TRBJ1-1|TRBD1
CASSEAGQRGAFF
TGTGCCAGCAGTGAGGCGGGACAGAGGGGAGCTTTCTTT